This is a list of T cell receptor beta chains from one sample in a study of blood T cell repertoires in COVID-19. Profiled with immunoSEQ multiplex PCR; TCRdb holds only in-frame clones, not every one. The table records around 76,000 clones, 75% to 90% of them present only once. Sequenced input: peripheral blood. The origin of the receptors is a man aged 45 to 65 with COVID-19, enrolled during active disease. Both conserved end residues are part of each CDR3. Fields, in order: V gene, J gene, D gene, CDR3 protein. D genes are given only for firm matches.

TRBV4-1	TRBJ1-2	NA	CASSQREVNYGYTF
TRBV12-2	TRBJ1-2	NA	CASRPETGNYGYTF
TRBV19	TRBJ1-5	TRBD1	CASRPPGQLYRSNQPQHF
TRBV7-9	TRBJ2-3	NA	CASSTRQSYTQYF
TRBV7-3	TRBJ2-3	NA	CASSLSGTDTQYF
TRBV30	TRBJ1-5	TRBD1	CAWNRGGAGNQPQHF
TRBV3-1/TRBV3-2	TRBJ1-1	NA	CASSLPGGTEAFF
TRBV4-3	TRBJ2-3	NA	CASSQDHLNTDTQYF
TRBV6-2/TRBV6-3	TRBJ2-4	TRBD1	CASSYGGTGYDIQYF
TRBV5-6	TRBJ2-3	TRBD2	CASSKLAGGIDTQYF
TRBV27	TRBJ2-3	NA	CASSSGWGVGTDTQYF
TRBV4-3	TRBJ2-5	NA	CASSQYRDNQETQYF
TRBV19	TRBJ1-2	TRBD1	CASSIAGTGNYGYTF
TRBV7-9	TRBJ1-4	TRBD1	CASSLGTGSAKLFF
TRBV5-1	TRBJ2-1	NA	CASSIQTGGGYNEQFF
TRBV5-8	TRBJ1-1	TRBD1	CASSFGQGPEAFF
TRBV5-1	TRBJ2-5	TRBD2	CASIPPGGETQYF
TRBV10-1	TRBJ2-2	TRBD2	CASSFLAGGGGELFF
TRBV5-1	TRBJ2-7	TRBD2	CASSRTLPQREYYYEQYF
TRBV4-1	TRBJ2-2	TRBD1	CASRIEGGDTGELFF
TRBV7-3	TRBJ2-3	NA	CASSLTRSSTDTQYF
TRBV6-1	TRBJ1-2	NA	CASSDGAATAGYTF
TRBV6-5	TRBJ2-7	TRBD1	CASKFQGVFYEQYF
TRBV7-9	TRBJ2-3	NA	CASRQSGSTDTQYF
TRBV7-2	TRBJ2-1	NA	CASSLYEGAGYNEQFF
TRBV9	TRBJ2-1	NA	CASSGIRESSYNEQFF
TRBV6-5	TRBJ1-1	NA	CATLGALNTEAFF
TRBV28	TRBJ1-6	NA	CASSSEGGEDNSPLHF
TRBV5-6	TRBJ1-5	TRBD1	CASSWTGRQPQHF
TRBV28	TRBJ2-7	TRBD2	CASSLGIAGGAYEQYF
TRBV7-2	TRBJ2-5	TRBD2	CASTAPTSGRGETQYF
TRBV28	TRBJ2-5	NA	CASTRRETQYF
TRBV6-1	TRBJ1-5	TRBD1	CASSGAGGVSNQPQHF
TRBV19	TRBJ1-4	TRBD1	CASRRDRDEKLFF
TRBV5-1	TRBJ2-5	TRBD2	CASSLGLAVQETQYF
TRBV6-5	TRBJ1-3	NA	CAAAPGVRGNTIYF
TRBV28	TRBJ1-5	NA	CASSFAGRSGQPQHF
TRBV6-6	TRBJ1-2	NA	CASSYSGRPYGYTF
TRBV5-1	TRBJ2-5	TRBD1	CASSRGQGAETQYF
TRBV5-1	TRBJ2-5	NA	CASSLPKETQYF
TRBV9	TRBJ2-1	TRBD2	CASSVGGRARNEQFF
TRBV10-3	TRBJ1-4	NA	CAISEERGNEKLFF
TRBV7-6	TRBJ2-1	NA	CASSFKRGSYNEQFF
TRBV7-3	TRBJ2-6	NA	CASSSNRVGANVLTF
TRBV10-3	TRBJ2-1	TRBD2	CATTLAGGNNEQFF
TRBV30	TRBJ1-5	NA	CAWSASQGFQPQHF
TRBV27	TRBJ2-1	TRBD2	CASRRGLAGGASGGNEQFF
TRBV5-8	TRBJ2-1	TRBD1	CASSRGWDRDYNEQFF
TRBV14	TRBJ2-5	TRBD2	CASSQLAGGPETQYF
TRBV6-5	TRBJ2-1	NA	CASSQRTLSRGQFF
TRBV27	TRBJ1-6	NA	CASSLSGGGSPLHF
TRBV7-3	TRBJ2-3	TRBD2	CASSPRESPRDTQYF
TRBV6-1	TRBJ2-7	NA	CASSGVDYPFTYEQYF